The source of this T cell receptor (beta chain) is a study of identical twins. General observations from the study: Cord blood's abundant beta clonotypes had fewer insertions, unlike memory repertoires. One should note that invariant MAIT and iNKT cells could partly confound zero-insertion analyses. Twin-shared out-of-frame alpha sequences showed excess low generation probability.

This clonotype occurred a few times. What it recognizes is unknown. A universal primer site came from template switching; cDNA carried unique molecular identifiers. TCRdb passed the 5' RACE reads through MiXCR, listing each CDR3 protein once. The sample lists approximately 300,000 distinct CDR3 sequences; 7.5% to 9.5% were seen once. V gave up 11 bases and J gave up 0 bases, with 13 bases separating them. CDR3 length: 14 amino acids. Germline CDR1 is SGHDN and CDR2 is FVKESK. Another study also made use of these data, one on yellow fever vaccine responses in identical twins.

V usage is TRBV14 and J usage is TRBJ2-2; perhaps TRBD2 as D (5 bases). The sample comprised CD8+ T cells sorted from blood. The sequence came from a woman aged 18-30 years in good health. CDR3 loop: CALGATPNTGELFF. The CDR3 coding sequence is TGTGCCCTGGGAGCGACCCCGAACACCGGGGAGCTGTTTTTT.